This T cell receptor beta chain was observed in a study of vaccination effects on CD4 cells after COVID-19. Study in general: Following the second dose by a median of 72 days, the post-vaccine samples were obtained. Findings of the study overall: Within healthy vaccinees, only 1 of 255 vaccine-induced clones displayed cross-reactivity with common cold coronaviruses.

In germline, CDR1 is SEHNR, CDR2 FQNEAQ (reference sequence). This CDR3 spans 13 amino acids. Trimming took off 5 bases at V and 7 bases at J, with 15 bases between the two ends. It was after roughly 11 days of culture that CD4+ T cells were isolated. Everyone in the study got two shots of either the BNT162b2 or mRNA-1273 vaccine. Vaccine recipients lacked prior SARS-CoV-2 infection and had negative nucleocapsid antibodies. Half-medium changes using IL-2 medium occurred on days 3 and 7. TCRdb's table, derived via immunoSEQ multiplex PCR, lists solely in-frame clones and lacks some. This sample carries around 50,000 clones, approximately 70% of them seen once, and the ten largest clones take roughly 7.2%. As to this clone: What it binds is not known.

This receptor was taken from a human donor who received a COVID-19 vaccine. The J gene is TRBJ2-7, the V gene TRBV7-9, with a weak D call TRBD1 (5 bases). The sequencing used CD4+ T cells from PBMCs cultured without peptide, collected after COVID-19 vaccination. CDR3 nucleotide sequence: TGTGCCAGCAGCAGAACAGGTAATCTGGAGCAGTACTTC. Its translation: CASSRTGNLEQYF.